These 17 T cell receptor beta chains were all obtained from the same sample, sequenced in a study of blood T cells in healthy people across ages. A second PCR of about 7 to 12 cycles used a sample-barcoded 5' primer and a J-beta primer mix. TCRdb re-called the 5' RACE reads with MiXCR, one entry per CDR3 protein. In the table there are roughly 1,800,000 distinct CDR3 sequences, less than 50% of which are singletons. Sequenced input: blood. These receptors were collected from a middle-aged woman in good health.

About this clonotype: No DNA is shown, since the ends of the CDR3 on it are uncertain; the CDR3 is the one TCRdb lists. J is TRBJ2-3 and V is TRBV2; the table's D gene call, TRBD2, was not cross checked with the DNA. 17 amino acids form the CDR3, both terminal residues included. Germline loops: CDR1 SNHLY, CDR2 FYNNEI. CDR3 amino acids: CASSTSISGESTDTQYF.

This clonotype was counted only a few times. The CDR3 sequence: CASSYGGLMSSPLHF. DNA for the CDR3: TGTGCCAGCAGTTACGGCGGGTTGATGAGTTCACCCCTCCACTTT. V gene TRBV6-2 or TRBV6-3 combines with J gene TRBJ1-6; D gene ambiguous. CDR3 length: 15 amino acids. Trimming stripped 2 bases from V and 9 bases from J, with 14 bases between. Germline values: CDR1 MNHEY, CDR2 SVGEGT.

In its sample, this clonotype was seen once. The junction and the germline gene differ at one end; a read error may be behind it. The chain's CDR3 is CSARDPAGGPYEQCF. The CDR3 DNA reads TGCAGTGCTAGAGATCCGGCAGGGGGCCCCTACGAGCAGTGCTTC. The gene calls are TRBV20-1 and TRBJ2-7; 8 bases are shared with TRBD1. CDR1 is DFQATT and CDR2 is SNEGSKA in the germline V gene (reference sequence). The CDR3 length is 15 residues.

V usage is TRBV11-2 and J usage is TRBJ2-6; D might be TRBD2 (5 bases). The CDR3 loop spans 17 amino acids. V lost 1 base and J 0 bases, leaving 10 bases between the germline ends. Germline V gene lookup returns CDR1 SGHAT and CDR2 FQNNGV. CDR3 sequence reads: CASSLVAGHSGANVLTF. CDR3 nucleotide sequence: TGTGCCAGCAGCTTAGTTGCGGGCCACTCTGGGGCCAACGTCCTGACTTTC.

V gene TRBV6-5 combines with J gene TRBJ2-3, with D unclear. Trimming took off 10 bases at V and 0 bases at J, with 14 bases between the two ends. CDR1 is MNHEY and CDR2 is SVGAGI in the germline V gene. This CDR3 is built from 14 residues. CDR3 sequence reads: CATTRVPSTDTQYF. As DNA, the CDR3 is TGTGCCACCACACGGGTACCTAGCACAGATACGCAGTATTTT.

Only one count was recorded for this clonotype. The gene calls are TRBV21-1 and TRBJ2-7; TRBD1 is taken as the D call from the table, unchecked against the DNA. TRBV21-1 represents a pseudogene. The CDR3 has 16 residues. For the CDR3, the DNA is TGTGCCAGCAGCAAAGACGGGACACACTGCTCCTACGAGCAGTACTTC. Its translation is CASSKDGTHCSYEQYF.

This chain connects TRBV7-3 to TRBJ2-1; 8 bases line up with TRBD2. Looked up from germline, CDR1 is SGHTA and CDR2 is FQGTGA. The CDR3 totals 17 residues. The junction had 7 bases not matched to a gene; V was cut back by 0 bases and J by 3 bases. The CDR3 region has the DNA TGTGCCAGCAGCTTAACGGCGGGGCGGGGGGTCTACAATGAGCAGTTCTTC. Protein product: CASSLTAGRGVYNEQFF.

Comment on this clonotype: A much larger clone is a single base away; this may be a read error. V gene TRBV20-1 combines with J gene TRBJ2-5; the D gene is possibly TRBD2 (7 bases). This CDR3 spans 14 amino acids. Trimming removed 3 bases from V and 2 bases from J, with 13 bases in between. Germline values: CDR1 DFQATT, CDR2 SNEGSKA (reference sequence). CDR3 sequence reads: CSASGGGLQETQYF. The CDR3 bases are TGCAGTGCTAGTGGCGGGGGCCTTCAAGAGACCCAGTACTTC.

In nucleotides, the CDR3 is TGTGCCACCAGCAGGGGGGGAGCGGAGGGGCACAATGAGCAGTACTTC. Protein sequence: CATSRGGAEGHNEQYF. This chain links TRBV15 with TRBJ2-1; D might be TRBD2 (6 bases). The DNA end favors TRBJ2-7, so the J call may be wrong. The germline V gene encodes CDR1 LNHNV and CDR2 YYDKDF (reference sequence). The CDR3 covers 16 residues.

The chain joins TRBV20-1 to TRBJ2-7; TRBD2 is a possible D gene (6 bases). V lost 6 bases and J lost 5, with 20 bases in between. The CDR3 contains 14 residues. The germline V gene has CDR1 DFQATT and CDR2 SNEGSKA (reference sequence). The CDR3 protein is CSALNPGARNEQYF. CDR3 DNA: TGCAGTGCCCTTAACCCGGGAGCCCGGAACGAGCAGTACTTC.

The rearrangement joins TRBV15 to TRBJ2-7; D gene uncertain. CDR1 is LNHNV, CDR2 YYDKDF, per germline (reference sequence). The V gene lost 5 bases and the J gene lost 2 bases, with 10 bases spanning the gap. This CDR3 is built from 13 residues. The CDR3 here is CATSSHRTYEQYF. The CDR3 DNA follows: TGTGCCACCAGCTCACACAGAACCTACGAGCAGTACTTC. Full variable domain (outside the CDR3, taken from reference TRBV15 and TRBJ2-7): DAMVIQNPRYQVTQFGKPVTLSCSQTLNHNVMYWYQQKSSQAPKLLFHYYDKDFNNEADTPDNFQSRRPNTSFCFLDIRSPGLGDTAMYLCATSSHRTYEQYFGPGTRLTVT.

The chain employs TRBV28 and TRBJ1-2; tentatively, D is TRBD1 (6 bases). The length of the CDR3 is 13 residues. Between the trimmed V and J ends, which lost 3 bases and 4 bases, there was a span of 9 bases. CDR1 and CDR2 from the germline V gene are MDHEN and SYDVKM. The CDR3 region is CASSFNRVYGYTF. CDR3 sequence (DNA): TGTGCCAGCAGTTTTAACAGGGTCTATGGCTACACCTTC.

The count of this clonotype is one. This chain uses TRBV20-1 with TRBJ1-4, with a tentative D call TRBD1 (6 bases). Per the germline V gene, CDR1 is DFQATT and CDR2 is SNEGSKA (reference sequence). The CDR3 extends over 12 amino acids. V was clipped by 6 bases and J by 7 bases, with 12 bases between them. Here the CDR3 DNA reads TGCAGTGCCCAACAGGGAGTTGAAAAACTGTTTTTT. Translated: CSAQQGVEKLFF.

This clonotype has just a few counts. The chain employs TRBV12-3 or TRBV12-4 and TRBJ2-3; 7 bases fit TRBD1. The trim removed 5 bases at V and 4 bases at J, leaving 9 bases unmatched. CDR3 length: 15 amino acids. In DNA form, the CDR3 reads TGTGCCAGCAGTCGCGGACAGGTGTATGCAGATACGCAGTATTTT. It encodes CASSRGQVYADTQYF.

This clonotype has just a few counts. V and J are TRBV4-3 and TRBJ2-5; tentatively, D is TRBD1 (7 bases). Trimming removed 0 bases from V and 5 bases from J, with 13 bases in between. This CDR3 is 15 amino acids long. Germline V gene sequence: CDR1 LGHNA, CDR2 YSLEER. CDR3 sequence reads: CASSQEKGAGETQYF. The CDR3 nucleotides are TGCGCCAGCAGCCAAGAAAAGGGGGCGGGGGAGACCCAGTACTTC.

This chain uses TRBV24-1 with TRBJ2-7; D is perhaps TRBD2 (6 bases). CDR1 is KGHDR, CDR2 SFDVKD, per germline. With 7 bases removed from V and 2 bases from J, the gap between germline ends came to 14 bases. This CDR3 is 14 amino acids long. The CDR3 coding sequence is TGTGCCACCAGCACGGGGGTCACCACCTACGAGCAGTACTTC. The encoded protein is CATSTGVTTYEQYF.

The J gene is TRBJ2-5, the V gene TRBV4-1; TRBD2 aligns across 9 bases. The CDR3 loop spans 16 amino acids. Trimming at V came to 4 bases and at J to 11 bases, leaving 17 bases not matched to a gene. Germline loops: CDR1 MGHRA, CDR2 YSYEKL. DNA for the CDR3: TGCGCCAGCAGCCGACCGACAGGAGCGGGGGGCAATGAGCAGTACTTC. Its translation: CASSRPTGAGGNEQYF.